Listed below are T cell receptor beta chains from one sample, sequenced in a study of shared clonotypes between healthy human individuals. Profiled with immunoSEQ multiplex PCR; TCRdb holds only in-frame clones, not every one. The table records approximately 2.5 million clones, over 85% of them present only once. The sample consisted of naive CD4+ T cells sorted from blood. The receptors originated from a man in his late teens or twenties in good health. Each CDR3 is given with its conserved first and last residue. The D gene is left open where the match is weak.

d_call | v_call | cdr3_aa
TRBD1 | TRBV2 | CAGQGLGPGANVLTF
TRBD2 | TRBV2 | CASRGLAGMRETQYF
TRBD2 | TRBV7-2 | CASSLASSGSYEQYF
. | TRBV28 | CASGGGGDLSYEQYF
. | TRBV6-1 | CASSEYLSDGSSYNEQFF
. | TRBV2 | CASSGDLNTEAFF
TRBD1 | TRBV5-1 | CASSAGQGVFDEQYF
. | TRBV18 | CASSPGGWSYEQYF
. | TRBV7-3 | CASSLTASTGPYNEQFF
. | TRBV6-5 | CASRPGGTYEQYF
TRBD2 | TRBV10-2 | CASSDGTSGKSSYNEQFF
. | TRBV10-1 | CASSEQAWGTQYF
. | TRBV25-1 | CASSEFGGFTDTQYF
. | TRBV18 | CASSPLAGVRGVEGYTF
. | TRBV10-1 | CASSEKRGYGYTF
. | TRBV2 | CASSVFPPEQFF
TRBD1 | TRBV5-6 | CASSWGTGASTDTQYF
TRBD1 | TRBV5-6 | CASSLVYRGKNIQYF
. | TRBV9 | CASSTRQSEQFF
. | TRBV6-1 | CASSDLGGAYEQYF
. | TRBV19 | CASSGGRGNQPQHF
. | TRBV7-8 | CASIPSGKNEQFF